This T cell receptor beta chain was recovered during a study of neurological immune-mediated disorders. TCRdb redid the calling of the 5' RACE reads with MiXCR, one entry per CDR3 protein. The sample records 84,000 or so distinct CDR3 sequences, roughly 4.5% being singletons. The sample's time point: longitudinal time-point 3. Specimen: PBMCs. The TCR comes from an older woman with multiple sclerosis.

DNA of the CDR3: TGTGCCAGCAGCGGCTTCGGGGGGCGATCCTACAATGAGCAGTTCTTC. Residues: CASSGFGGRSYNEQFF. V gene TRBV11-3 combines with J gene TRBJ2-1, with a weak D call TRBD2 (7 bases). This CDR3 spans 16 amino acids. Trimming took 5 bases from V and 1 from J, leaving 15 bases between them. CDR1 SGHNT and CDR2 YENEEA come from the germline V gene.